This entry describes one TCR beta chain. This record belongs to a study of blood T cell repertoires in COVID-19. The CDR3 extends over 12 amino acids. The germline V gene encodes CDR1 SEHNR and CDR2 FQNEAQ (reference sequence). With 3 bases removed from V and 9 bases from J, the gap between germline ends came to 11 bases. Libraries were prepared by immunoSEQ multiplex PCR; TCRdb keeps only in-frame clonotypes and omits some of them. The repertoire has a few hundred thousand clones, nearly 90% of them found once; the top ten carry 0.8%. Sequenced input: peripheral blood. The origin of this receptor is a woman under 40 with acute or convalescent COVID-19. V gene TRBV7-9 combines with J gene TRBJ1-2; possible D gene TRBD1, 6 bases. CDR3 in amino acids: CASSFNRDSYTF. CDR3 sequence (DNA): TGTGCCAGCAGCTTTAACAGGGATAGCTACACCTTC.